This TCR beta chain was sequenced during a study of Ad26.COV2.S vaccination and SARS-CoV-2 variants. Documented treatment: over 15 received Ad26.COV2.S at low or high dose, single or two shots; 5 received placebo; per-sample allocation not given. All samples were drawn on day 63, counting from the first vaccine or placebo injection. The table came from immunoSEQ multiplex PCR; TCRdb's copy has only in-frame clones and leaves some out. The sample consists of 400,000 to 500,000 clones, 70% to 90% of them appearing once. The CDR3 runs 18 residues. Per germline, CDR1 LGHDT and CDR2 YNNKEL (reference sequence). The V gene end was trimmed by 0 bases and the J gene end by 4 bases; junction bases not matched to a gene: 13.

The TCR sequence derives from a person between 18 and 65 years old who received the Ad26.COV2.S COVID-19 vaccine or a placebo. The chain links TRBV3-1 (or the pseudogene TRBV3-2) to TRBJ2-5; TRBD2 matches at 8 bases. The starting material was peripheral blood, obtained in a trial of Ad26.COV2.S vaccine versus placebo. The chain's CDR3 is CASSQDLGGLGGRETQYF. CDR3 bases: TGTGCCAGCAGCCAAGATCTAGGGGGACTAGGGGGGCGAGAGACCCAGTACTTC.